The subject of this entry is one T cell receptor (beta chain). The data derive from a study of cytomegalovirus exposure and HLA in healthy donors. This CDR3 has 15 residues. The V segment lost 5 bases and the J segment 4 bases; nucleotides outside the gene matches: 8. CDR1 and CDR2 from the germline V gene are MNHEY and SVGAGI. The study ran its PCR with 60 Vbeta and 13 Jbeta primers. TCRdb's table, derived via immunoSEQ multiplex PCR, lists solely in-frame clones and lacks some. The sample gives approximately 150,000 clones, approximately 80% of which show up once; 2.5% to 3.5% is in the top ten. This rearrangement joins TRBV6-5 to TRBJ1-2, with TRBD1 identical over 9 bases. Input material: PBMCs. The sequence was obtained from a male donor in good health and CMV-seronegative. As DNA, the CDR3 is TGTGCCAGCAGTACAAGGGACAGGGCACCCTATGGCTACACCTTC. Encoded protein: CASSTRDRAPYGYTF.